This TCR beta chain was profiled in a study of cytomegalovirus exposure and HLA in healthy donors. Both 60 Vbeta primers and 13 Jbeta primers went into the PCR. The repertoire was sequenced with immunoSEQ multiplex PCR; TCRdb's copy has only in-frame clones and lacks some. The data contain hundreds of thousands of clones, more than 60% of them singletons. Trimming cost V 5 bases and J 2 bases, with 7 bases left between them. The CDR3 runs to 11 residues. CDR1 and CDR2 (germline): SQVTM, ANQGSEA. The origin of this receptor is a man aged 40-50 years in good health and CMV-seronegative. The chain links TRBV29-1 to TRBJ2-7, with D tentatively TRBD2 (5 bases). Sequenced input: PBMCs. The CDR3 region is CSVRETYEQYF. CDR3 DNA: TGCAGCGTTAGGGAGACCTACGAGCAGTACTTC.